This record looks at one T cell receptor beta chain sequence and its context. Its antigen is currently unknown. This sample is drawn from a study of shared clonotypes between healthy human individuals. The study's findings and limits: The low donor count limited represented genetic and exposure-history diversity. Large sequencing depth failed to make sorted-subset sequencing complete, rarefaction showed. Naive subsets tended to show greater estimated richness than memory subsets.

Over several immunoSEQ plates, each subset's genomic DNA was distributed in even portions. Assay: immunoSEQ multiplex PCR; the TCRdb copy retains only in-frame clones and omits some. Of over 2 million clones listed, about nine tenths are singletons. Per the germline V gene, CDR1 is MNHEY and CDR2 is SMNVEV (reference sequence). V lost 7 bases to trimming and J lost 5 bases, with 17 bases between them. The CDR3 runs 15 residues. The TCR originated in a young man in good health. Some clones in this sample may be carry-over from other donors' samples. Source material: naive CD4+ T cells from PBMCs. Subset here: CD45RA+ positively selected. The genes are TRBV27 and TRBJ1-4, with TRBD1 as a possible D gene (5 bases). CDR3 region: CASTRWGRRNEKLFF. The CDR3 DNA sequence: TGTGCCAGCACTCGTTGGGGCAGAAGGAATGAAAAACTGTTTTTT.